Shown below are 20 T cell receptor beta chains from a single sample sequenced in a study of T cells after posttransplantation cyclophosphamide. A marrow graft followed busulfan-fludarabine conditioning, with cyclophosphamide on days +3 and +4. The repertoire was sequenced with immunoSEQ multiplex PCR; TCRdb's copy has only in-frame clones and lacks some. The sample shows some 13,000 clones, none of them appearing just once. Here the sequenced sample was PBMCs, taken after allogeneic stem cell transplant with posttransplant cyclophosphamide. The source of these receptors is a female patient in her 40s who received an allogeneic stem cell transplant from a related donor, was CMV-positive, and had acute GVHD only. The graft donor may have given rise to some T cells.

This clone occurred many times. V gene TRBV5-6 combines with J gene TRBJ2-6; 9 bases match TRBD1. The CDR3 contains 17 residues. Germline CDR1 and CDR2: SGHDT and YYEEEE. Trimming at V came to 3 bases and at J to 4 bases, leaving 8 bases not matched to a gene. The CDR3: CASSSITGGKGANVLTF. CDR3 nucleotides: TGTGCCAGCAGCTCCATAACAGGGGGCAAAGGGGCCAACGTCCTGACTTTC. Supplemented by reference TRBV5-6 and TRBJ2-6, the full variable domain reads DAGVTQSPTHLIKTRGQQVTLRCSPKSGHDTVSWYQQALGQGPQFIFQYYEEEERQRGNFPDRFSGHQFPNYSSELNVNALLLGDSALYLCASSSITGGKGANVLTFGAGSRLTVL.

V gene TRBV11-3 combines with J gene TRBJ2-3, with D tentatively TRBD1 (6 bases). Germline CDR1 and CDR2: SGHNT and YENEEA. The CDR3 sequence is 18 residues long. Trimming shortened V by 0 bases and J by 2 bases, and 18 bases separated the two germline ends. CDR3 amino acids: CASSLEPTGWGHTDTQYF. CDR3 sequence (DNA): TGTGCCAGCAGCTTAGAACCTACAGGGTGGGGACACACAGATACGCAGTATTTT.

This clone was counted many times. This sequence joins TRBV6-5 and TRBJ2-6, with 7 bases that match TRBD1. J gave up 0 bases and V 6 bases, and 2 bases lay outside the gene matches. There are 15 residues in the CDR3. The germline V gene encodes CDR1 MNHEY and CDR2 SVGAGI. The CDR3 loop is CASSRDSSGANVLTF. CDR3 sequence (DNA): TGTGCCAGCAGCCGGGACAGCTCTGGGGCCAACGTCCTGACTTTC.

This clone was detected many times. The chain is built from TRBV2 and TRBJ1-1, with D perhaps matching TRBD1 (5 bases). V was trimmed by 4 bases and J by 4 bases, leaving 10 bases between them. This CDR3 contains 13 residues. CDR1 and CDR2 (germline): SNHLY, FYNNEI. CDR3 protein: CASSAVGGTEAFF. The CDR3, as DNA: TGTGCCAGCAGTGCGGTGGGGGGCACTGAAGCTTTCTTT.

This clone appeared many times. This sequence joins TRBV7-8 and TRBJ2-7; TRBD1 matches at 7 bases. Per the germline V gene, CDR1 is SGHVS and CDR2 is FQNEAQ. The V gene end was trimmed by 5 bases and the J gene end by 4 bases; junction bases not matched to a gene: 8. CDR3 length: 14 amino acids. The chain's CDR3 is CASSPSEGAYEQYF. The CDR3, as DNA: TGTGCCAGCAGCCCCTCCGAGGGGGCGTACGAGCAGTACTTC. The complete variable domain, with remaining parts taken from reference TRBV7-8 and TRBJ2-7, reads GAGVSQSPRYKVAKRGQDVALRCDPISGHVSLFWYQQALGQGPEFLTYFQNEAQLDKSGLPSDRFFAERPEGSVSTLKIQRTQQEDSAVYLCASSPSEGAYEQYFGPGTRLTVT.

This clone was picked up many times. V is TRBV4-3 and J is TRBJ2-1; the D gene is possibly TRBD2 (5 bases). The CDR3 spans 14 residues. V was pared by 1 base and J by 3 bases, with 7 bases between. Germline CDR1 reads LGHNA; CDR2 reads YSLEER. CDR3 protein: CASSQVRDYNEQFF. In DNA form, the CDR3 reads TGCGCCAGCAGCCAAGTCCGGGACTACAATGAGCAGTTCTTC.

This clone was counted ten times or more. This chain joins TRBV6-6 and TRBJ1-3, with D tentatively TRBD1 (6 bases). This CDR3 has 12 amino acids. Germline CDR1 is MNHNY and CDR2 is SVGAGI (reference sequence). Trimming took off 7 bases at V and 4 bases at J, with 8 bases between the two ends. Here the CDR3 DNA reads TGTGCCAGCAACAGGGACGGAAACACCATATATTTT. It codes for CASNRDGNTIYF.

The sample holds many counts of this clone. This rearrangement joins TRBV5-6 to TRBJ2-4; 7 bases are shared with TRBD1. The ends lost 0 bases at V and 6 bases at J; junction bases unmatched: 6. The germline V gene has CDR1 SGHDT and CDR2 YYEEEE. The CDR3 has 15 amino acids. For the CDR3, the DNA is TGTGCCAGCAGCTTGGACGACAGGGTAGGAAACATTCAGTACTTC. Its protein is CASSLDDRVGNIQYF.

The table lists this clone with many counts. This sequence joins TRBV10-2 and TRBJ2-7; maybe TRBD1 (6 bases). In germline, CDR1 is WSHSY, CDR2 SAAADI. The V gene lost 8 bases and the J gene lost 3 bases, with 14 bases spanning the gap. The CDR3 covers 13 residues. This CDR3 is CASGSGEYYEQYV. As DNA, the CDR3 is TGCGCCAGCGGCTCAGGGGAGTACTACGAGCAGTACGTC.

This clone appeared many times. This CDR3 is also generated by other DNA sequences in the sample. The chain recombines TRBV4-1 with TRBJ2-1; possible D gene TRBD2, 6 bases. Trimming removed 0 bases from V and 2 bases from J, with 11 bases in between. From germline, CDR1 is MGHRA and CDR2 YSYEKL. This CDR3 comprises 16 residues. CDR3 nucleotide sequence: TGCGCCAGCAGCCAAGACGGCACGGGGGCCTACAATGAGCAGTTCTTC. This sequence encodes CASSQDGTGAYNEQFF.

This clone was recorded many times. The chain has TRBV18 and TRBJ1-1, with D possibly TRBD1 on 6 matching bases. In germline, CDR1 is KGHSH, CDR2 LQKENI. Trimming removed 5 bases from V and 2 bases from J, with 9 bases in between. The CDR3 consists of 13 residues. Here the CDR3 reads CASSVDRNTEAFF. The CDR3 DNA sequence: TGTGCCAGCTCAGTGGACAGAAACACTGAAGCTTTCTTT.

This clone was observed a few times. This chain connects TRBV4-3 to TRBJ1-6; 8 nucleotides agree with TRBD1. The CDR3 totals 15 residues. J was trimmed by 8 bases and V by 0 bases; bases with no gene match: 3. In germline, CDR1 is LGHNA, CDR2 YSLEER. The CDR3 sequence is CASSQDSQGDSPLHF. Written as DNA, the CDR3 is TGCGCCAGCAGCCAAGATTCACAGGGGGATTCACCCCTCCACTTT.

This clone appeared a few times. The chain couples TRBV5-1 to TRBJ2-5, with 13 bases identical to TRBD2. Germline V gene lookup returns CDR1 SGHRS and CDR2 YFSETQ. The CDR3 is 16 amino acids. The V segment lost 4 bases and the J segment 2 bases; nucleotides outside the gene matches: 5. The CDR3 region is CASSGGLAGTQETQYF. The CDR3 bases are TGCGCCAGCAGCGGGGGACTAGCGGGAACACAAGAGACCCAGTACTTC.

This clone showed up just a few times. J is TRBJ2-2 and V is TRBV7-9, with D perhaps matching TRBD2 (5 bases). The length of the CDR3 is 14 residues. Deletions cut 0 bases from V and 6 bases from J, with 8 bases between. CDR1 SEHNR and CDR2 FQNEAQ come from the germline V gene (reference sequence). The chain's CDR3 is CASSLARVAGELFF. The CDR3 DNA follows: TGTGCCAGCAGCTTAGCGCGGGTAGCCGGGGAGCTGTTTTTT.

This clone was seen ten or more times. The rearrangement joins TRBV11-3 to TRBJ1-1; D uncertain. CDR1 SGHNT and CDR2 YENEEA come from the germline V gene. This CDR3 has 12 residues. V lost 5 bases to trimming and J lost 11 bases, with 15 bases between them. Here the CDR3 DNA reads TGTGCCAGCAGCACGACTCCAAACGGGGCTTTCTTT. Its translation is CASSTTPNGAFF.

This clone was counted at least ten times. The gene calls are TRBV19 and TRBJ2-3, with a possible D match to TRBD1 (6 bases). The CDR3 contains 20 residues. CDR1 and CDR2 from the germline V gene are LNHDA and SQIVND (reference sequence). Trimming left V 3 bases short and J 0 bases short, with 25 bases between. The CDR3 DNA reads TGTGCCAGTAGTATCCATTACAGGGAAATTTTGGAGTTGAGCACAGATACGCAGTATTTT. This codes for CASSIHYREILELSTDTQYF.

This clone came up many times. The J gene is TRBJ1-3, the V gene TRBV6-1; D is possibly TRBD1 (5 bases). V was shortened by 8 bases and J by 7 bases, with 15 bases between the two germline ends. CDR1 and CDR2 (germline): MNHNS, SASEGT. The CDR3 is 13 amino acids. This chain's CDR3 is CASLPGFSNTIYF. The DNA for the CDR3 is TGTGCCAGCTTGCCAGGGTTCTCGAACACCATATATTTT.

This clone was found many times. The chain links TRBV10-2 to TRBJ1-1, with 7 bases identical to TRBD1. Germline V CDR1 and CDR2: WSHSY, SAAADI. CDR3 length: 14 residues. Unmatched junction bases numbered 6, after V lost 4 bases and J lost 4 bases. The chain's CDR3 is CASSGQGGATEAFF. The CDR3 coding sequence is TGCGCCAGCAGTGGACAGGGTGGTGCCACTGAAGCTTTCTTT.

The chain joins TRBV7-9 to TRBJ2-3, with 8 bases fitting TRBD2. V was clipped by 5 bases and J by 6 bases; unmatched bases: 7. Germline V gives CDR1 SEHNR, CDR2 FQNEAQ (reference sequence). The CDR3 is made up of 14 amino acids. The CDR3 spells CASSNSAGEDTQYF. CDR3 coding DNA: TGTGCCAGCAGCAACTCAGCGGGAGAGGATACGCAGTATTTT. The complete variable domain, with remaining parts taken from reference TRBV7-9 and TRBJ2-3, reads DTGVSQNPRHKITKRGQNVTFRCDPISEHNRLYWYRQTLGQGPEFLTYFQNEAQLEKSRLLSDRFSAERPKGSFSTLEIQRTEQGDSAMYLCASSNSAGEDTQYFGPGTRLTVL.

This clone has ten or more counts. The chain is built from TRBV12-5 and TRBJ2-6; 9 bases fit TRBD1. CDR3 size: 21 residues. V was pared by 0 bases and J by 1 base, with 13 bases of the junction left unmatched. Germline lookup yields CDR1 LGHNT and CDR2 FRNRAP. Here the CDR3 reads CASGLVLGRGTGMSGANVLTF. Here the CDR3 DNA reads TGTGCTAGTGGTTTGGTACTGGGTCGGGGGACAGGGATGTCTGGGGCCAACGTCCTGACTTTC.